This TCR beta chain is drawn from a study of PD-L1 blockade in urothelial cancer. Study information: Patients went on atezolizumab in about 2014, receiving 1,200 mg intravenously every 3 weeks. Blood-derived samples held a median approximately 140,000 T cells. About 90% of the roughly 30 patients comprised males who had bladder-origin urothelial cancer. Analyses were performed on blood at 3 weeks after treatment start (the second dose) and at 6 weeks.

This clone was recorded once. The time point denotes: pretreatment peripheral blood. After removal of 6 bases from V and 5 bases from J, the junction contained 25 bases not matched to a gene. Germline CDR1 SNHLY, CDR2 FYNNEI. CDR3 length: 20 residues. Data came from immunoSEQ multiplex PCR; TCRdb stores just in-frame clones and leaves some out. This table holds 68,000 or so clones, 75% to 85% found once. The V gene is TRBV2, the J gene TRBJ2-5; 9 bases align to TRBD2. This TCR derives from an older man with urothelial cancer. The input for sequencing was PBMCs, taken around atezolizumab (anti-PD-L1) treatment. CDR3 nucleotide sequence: TGTGCCAGCAGCCAGAAGGCAGCGTCTAGCGGGGACCAGCCTGGCGAGACCCAGTACTTC. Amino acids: CASSQKAASSGDQPGETQYF.